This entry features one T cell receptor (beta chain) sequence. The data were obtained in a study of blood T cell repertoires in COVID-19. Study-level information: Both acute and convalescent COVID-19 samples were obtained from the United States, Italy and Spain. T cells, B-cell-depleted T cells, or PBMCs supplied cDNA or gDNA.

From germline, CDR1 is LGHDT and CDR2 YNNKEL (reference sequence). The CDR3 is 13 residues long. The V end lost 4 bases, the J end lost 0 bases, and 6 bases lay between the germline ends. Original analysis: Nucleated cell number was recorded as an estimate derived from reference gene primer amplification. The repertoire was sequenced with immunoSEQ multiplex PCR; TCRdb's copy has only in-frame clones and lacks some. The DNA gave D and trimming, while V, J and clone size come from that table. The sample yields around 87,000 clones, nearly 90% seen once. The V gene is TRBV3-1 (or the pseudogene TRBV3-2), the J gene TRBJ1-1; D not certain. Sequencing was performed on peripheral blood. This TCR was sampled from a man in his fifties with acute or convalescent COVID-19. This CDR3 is CASSRGLNTEAFF. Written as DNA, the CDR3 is TGTGCCAGCAGCCGCGGGCTGAACACTGAAGCTTTCTTT.